The clone carrying this T cell receptor (beta chain) was detected a few times. The data stem from a study of PD-1 blockade in classical Hodgkin lymphoma. Every patient relapsed after autologous stem cell transplantation, and brentuximab vedotin exposure varied. Complete response, partial response or progressive disease was each patient's best response. Sequencing was performed with immunoSEQ multiplex PCR; in TCRdb, only in-frame clones are kept and a portion is missing. The sample has about 13,000 clones; roughly 75% are singletons. In germline, CDR1 is SGHRS, CDR2 YFSETQ. The V segment lost 0 bases and the J segment 6 bases; nucleotides outside the gene matches: 10. The CDR3 extends over 17 amino acids.

Specimen: peripheral blood mononuclear cells (PBMCs), collected at baseline. This sequence was found in a human donor with classical Hodgkin lymphoma. The rearrangement links TRBV5-1 to TRBJ2-1; 9 bases fit TRBD2. The CDR3 sequence is CASSLVVASGVPNEQFF. DNA of the CDR3: TGCGCCAGCAGCTTGGTAGTGGCTAGCGGGGTGCCCAATGAGCAGTTCTTC.